These T cell receptor beta chains were read from a single sample in a study of human T cells and chemical hapten exposure. One entry per CDR3 protein results from TCRdb running MiXCR on the RACE reads. The table lists about 380,000 distinct CDR3 sequences, about 6% of them singletons. The starting material was whole blood, obtained in connection with sensitization to the hapten diphenylcyclopropenone (DPC). Receptors originate from a woman aged 18-29 years with alopecia areata. Some clones in this sample may be carry-over from other donors' samples. CDR3s include the opening cysteine and the closing phenylalanine or tryptophan. D genes are given only for firm matches. Clone size is stated in some rows and not others, as once, few, many or a class when expanded.

d_gene	abundance	v_gene	j_gene	len	CDR3aa	CDR3nt
TRBD2	few	TRBV6-2/TRBV6-3	TRBJ2-3	17	CASRALLLAGVADTQYF	TGTGCCAGCAGAGCACTACTGCTAGCGGGGGTGGCAGATACGCAGTATTTT
TRBD1	.	TRBV6-5	TRBJ1-5	16	CASSPGTESPNQPQHF	TGTGCCAGCAGTCCGGGGACAGAGAGTCCCAATCAGCCCCAGCATTTT
TRBD1	few	TRBV4-3	TRBJ2-5	15	CASSQGFWQGATQYF	TGCGCCAGCAGCCAAGGATTCTGGCAGGGGGCGACCCAGTACTTC
.	.	TRBV4-1	TRBJ2-3	15	CASSPLATPVDTQYF	TGCGCCAGCAGCCCTCTAGCGACTCCTGTGGATACGCAGTATTTT
.	few	TRBV19	TRBJ1-5	14	CASSIAASNQPQHF	TGTGCCAGTAGTATAGCGGCCAGCAATCAGCCCCAGCATTTT
.	few	TRBV4-3	TRBJ1-1	19	CASSQDSKGDLFWNTEAFF	TGCGCCAGCAGCCAAGATTCGAAGGGGGATTTATTCTGGAACACTGAAGCTTTCTTT
TRBD2	few	TRBV28	TRBJ2-5	15	CACRTSGGLGETQYF	TGTGCCTGCAGGACTAGCGGGGGCCTGGGGGAGACCCAGTACTTC
.	many	TRBV7-2	TRBJ2-1	14	CASSPRGGNNEQFF	TGTGCCAGCAGCCCTAGGGGGGGGAACAATGAGCAGTTCTTC
.	.	TRBV2	TRBJ2-3	13	CATSWDGTDTQYF	TGTGCCACCTCTTGGGATGGCACAGATACGCAGTATTTT
.	.	TRBV6-2/TRBV6-3	TRBJ2-5	15	CASSLPQGYQETQYF	TGTGCCAGCAGTTTGCCACAGGGTTACCAAGAGACCCAGTACTTC
TRBD1	many	TRBV12-3/TRBV12-4	TRBJ2-7	13	CASSPGQLYEQYF	TGTGCCAGCAGCCCGGGACAGCTGTACGAGCAGTACTTC
.	many	TRBV7-3	TRBJ2-1	12	CASSLTSHEQFF	TGTGCCAGCAGCTTAACGTCCCACGAGCAGTTCTTC
TRBD1	few	TRBV20-1	TRBJ2-7	15	CSAREPGQVRYEQYF	TGCAGTGCTAGAGAACCGGGACAGGTTCGCTACGAGCAGTACTTC
.	few	TRBV29-1	TRBJ1-1	16	CSVGGGTHLMNTEAFF	TGCAGCGTGGGGGGAGGGACACACCTCATGAACACTGAAGCTTTCTTT
.	many	TRBV28	TRBJ1-1	13	CASSSWVNTEAFF	TGTGCCAGCAGTTCCTGGGTGAACACTGAAGCTTTCTTT
TRBD2	many	TRBV6-5	TRBJ2-6	20	CASSYPTSGGGAPGANVLTF	TGTGCCAGCAGTTACCCCACGTCGGGCGGGGGGGCCCCTGGGGCCAACGTCCTGACTTTC
.	.	TRBV7-8	TRBJ1-6	16	CASSLGPQDYNSPLHF	TGTGCCAGCAGCTTAGGGCCTCAAGACTATAATTCACCCCTCCACTTT
.	few	TRBV7-9	TRBJ2-3	15	CASSYPRMDLDTQYF	TGTGCCAGCAGCTATCCCAGGATGGATTTAGATACGCAGTATTTT
.	few	TRBV4-1	TRBJ1-5	13	CASSHRGSQPQHF	TGCGCCAGCAGCCATCGAGGTAGTCAGCCCCAGCATTTT
.	few	TRBV20-1	TRBJ1-5	15	CSARDRRQGDQPQHF	TGCAGTGCTAGAGATAGGCGGCAGGGTGATCAGCCCCAGCATTTT
TRBD2	.	TRBV29-1	TRBJ2-3	14	CSVVSGGFSDTQYF	TGCAGCGTCGTTAGCGGGGGGTTTTCAGATACGCAGTATTTT
.	.	TRBV28	TRBJ1-1	13	CASSLIRADEAFF	TGTGCCAGCAGTTTGATCAGGGCGGATGAAGCTTTCTTT
.	.	TRBV2	TRBJ1-2	15	CASSGPGPNLYGYTF	TGTGCCAGCAGCGGTCCGGGACCGAACCTCTATGGCTACACCTTC
.	.	TRBV29-1	TRBJ1-1	13	CSVGARLNTEAFF	TGCAGCGTTGGTGCCAGATTGAACACTGAAGCTTTCTTT
TRBD1	.	TRBV6-2/TRBV6-3	TRBJ2-7	14	CASSPGQSAYEQYF	TGTGCCAGCAGCCCGGGACAGTCAGCCTACGAGCAGTACTTC
.	few	TRBV10-3	TRBJ2-7	13	CAINSGPTYEQYF	TGTGCCATCAACAGCGGGCCCACCTACGAGCAGTACTTC
.	many	TRBV27	TRBJ1-1	14	CASSFGRTFGEAFF	TGTGCCAGCAGTTTTGGGCGTACATTTGGTGAAGCTTTCTTT